The 23 T cell receptor beta chains below were found in one sample sequenced in a study. The sorted Tregs were CD4+CD25+CD127-/low cells. TCRdb redid the calling of the 5' RACE reads with MiXCR, one entry per CDR3 protein. The sample holds 11,000 or so distinct CDR3 sequences, about a quarter seen once. Sequencing was performed on Tregs sorted from a lymph node. The receptor set was obtained from a female donor with breast cancer.

Within the sample, this clonotype is medium-sized. The J gene is TRBJ2-3, the V gene TRBV7-2; D call uncertain. The CDR3 length is 12 residues. V lost 3 bases and J 5 bases, leaving 6 bases between the germline ends. Germline assignment: CDR1 SGHTA and CDR2 FQGNSA. The CDR3 spells CASSLRLDTQYF. In DNA form, the CDR3 reads TGTGCCAGCAGCTTGAGACTAGATACGCAGTATTTT.

The V gene is TRBV7-3, the J gene TRBJ2-1; 7 positions agree with TRBD2. Germline V gene lookup returns CDR1 SGHTA and CDR2 FQGTGA. The V and J ends lost 3 bases and 2 bases, in that order; junction bases with no gene match: 16. The CDR3 sequence is 19 residues long. The CDR3 bases are TGTGCCAGCAGCTTGGGGGGGGGAGGAGCTAGCGGCCCCTACAATGAGCAGTTCTTC. Its protein product is CASSLGGGGASGPYNEQFF. Variable domain in full (rest from reference TRBV7-3 and TRBJ2-1): GAGVSQTPSNKVTEKGKYVELRCDPISGHTALYWYRQSLGQGPEFLIYFQGTGAADDSGLPNDRFFAVRPEGSVSTLKIQRTERGDSAVYLCASSLGGGGASGPYNEQFFGPGTRLTVL.

Many counts were recorded for this clonotype. V is TRBV3-1 and J is TRBJ1-1; D not resolved. V gave up 6 bases and J gave up 0 bases, with 17 bases separating them. This CDR3 contains 16 residues. Germline CDR1 and CDR2: LGHDT and YNNKEL (reference sequence). The CDR3 bases are TGTGCCAGCAGTCCACCCCCTTCATACATGAACACTGAAGCTTTCTTT. Its protein is CASSPPPSYMNTEAFF.

There are many counts of this clonotype. The V call is TRBV7-7, the J call TRBJ2-1; D is ambiguous. This CDR3 has 14 residues. CDR1 and CDR2 from the germline V gene are SSHAT and FNYEAQ (reference sequence). Trimming stripped 5 bases from V and 8 bases from J, with 16 bases between. CDR3 region: CASSLITNRYEQFF. The CDR3 region has the DNA TGTGCCAGCAGCCTAATCACAAATAGGTATGAGCAGTTCTTC.

This clonotype is medium-sized within its sample. V usage is TRBV9 and J usage is TRBJ1-1; D remains unclear. CDR1 is SGDLS, CDR2 YYNGEE, per germline. Trimming removed 0 bases from V and 5 bases from J, with 11 bases in between. CDR3 length: 14 amino acids. CDR3 sequence (DNA): TGTGCCAGCAGCGTAGCTACGCGAGGAACTGAAGCTTTCTTT. Residues: CASSVATRGTEAFF.

As regards this clonotype: A much larger clone lies one base from this, so it may be a read error. J is TRBJ1-2 and V is TRBV5-1; D uncertain. Germline-derived CDR1 and CDR2 are SGHRS and YFSETQ. Trimming removed 3 bases at V and 8 bases at J, with 14 bases between. This CDR3 spans 13 amino acids. CDR3 nucleotides: TGCGCCAGCAGCTCGGGAGCGTCGTCGGGCTACACCTTC. This codes for CASSSGASSGYTF.

This clonotype showed up many times. The chain links TRBV4-1 to TRBJ2-1, with TRBD2 identical over 8 bases. The germline gives CDR1 MGHRA, CDR2 YSYEKL. This CDR3 contains 17 residues. Trimming removed 1 base from V and 8 bases from J; junction bases left unmatched: 13. The CDR3 DNA sequence: TGCGCCAGCAGCCAAGGGAGACAGCGGGAGTTATTGGATGAGCAGTTCTTC. Translated, it gives CASSQGRQRELLDEQFF.

In this sample, this clonotype turned up many times. The genes are TRBV20-1 and TRBJ2-2; no reliable D call. Germline CDR1 DFQATT, CDR2 SNEGSKA (reference sequence). V shed 5 bases and J shed 7 bases, with 8 bases lying between them. CDR3 size: 11 residues. CDR3 loop: CSALVSGELFF. The CDR3 nucleotides read TGCAGTGCTCTTGTGAGCGGGGAGCTGTTTTTT.

To note about this clonotype: This may arise from a read error, as a much more abundant clone is one base away. CDR3 coding DNA: TGCAGCATTGTCGGGGGGCGATACTATGGCTACACCTTC. As protein: CSIVGGRYYGYTF. The chain employs TRBV29-1 and TRBJ1-2, with D possibly TRBD1 on 6 matching bases. CDR3 length equals 13 residues. In germline, CDR1 is SQVTM, CDR2 ANQGSEA. The V end lost 8 bases, the J end lost 3 bases, and 16 bases lay between the germline ends.

This clonotype was observed at least ten times. The chain links TRBV7-3 to TRBJ2-1; D gene ambiguous. Germline V gives CDR1 SGHTA, CDR2 FQGTGA. V dropped 5 bases and J dropped 6 bases, with 14 bases sitting between them. The CDR3 runs to 14 residues. CDR3 sequence (DNA): TGTGCCAGCAGCCTCCCAGGCCCCCGCAATGAGCAGTTCTTC. This encodes CASSLPGPRNEQFF.

This clonotype was detected many times. This chain joins TRBV7-9 and TRBJ2-1; 13 bases align to TRBD2. Germline V gene lookup returns CDR1 SEHNR and CDR2 FQNEAQ (reference sequence). CDR3 length: 15 residues. Trimming removed 7 bases from V and 8 bases from J; junction bases left unmatched: 8. This CDR3 reads CASISGTSGTYEQFF. The CDR3 region has the DNA TGTGCCAGCATTTCCGGGACTAGCGGGACCTATGAGCAGTTCTTC.

This clonotype ranks as medium-sized (0.01 to 0.1%). The chain uses TRBV9 and TRBJ2-1, with unresolved D. Trimming cost V 0 bases and J 9 bases, with 4 bases left between them. This CDR3 is 11 amino acids long. Germline V gives CDR1 SGDLS, CDR2 YYNGEE. The CDR3: CASSVGGEQFF. The CDR3 DNA is TGTGCCAGCAGCGTAGGGGGTGAGCAGTTCTTC.

V and J are TRBV20-1 and TRBJ2-1; TRBD2 is a possible D gene (5 bases). CDR3 size: 13 residues. Germline loops: CDR1 DFQATT, CDR2 SNEGSKA (reference sequence). Deletions cut 0 bases from V and 13 bases from J, with 16 bases between. The CDR3 sequence is CSARDLKGSSQFF. CDR3 nucleotides: TGCAGTGCTAGAGATCTTAAAGGGAGTTCTCAGTTCTTC.

The V call is TRBV4-2, the J call TRBJ2-7; D may be TRBD2 (6 bases). CDR3 size: 14 residues. Germline V lookup: CDR1 LGHNA, CDR2 YNFKEQ. V was shortened by 4 bases and J by 0 bases, with 10 bases between the two germline ends. CDR3 DNA sequence: TGTGCCAGCAGCCCGGGACTGACCTCCTACGAGCAGTACTTC. Its protein product is CASSPGLTSYEQYF.

This clonotype has at least ten counts. The chain carries TRBV2 and TRBJ2-1, with TRBD1 matching 7 bases. Germline CDR1 reads SNHLY; CDR2 reads FYNNEI. The CDR3 runs 12 residues. Trimming at V came to 7 bases and at J to 6 bases, leaving 3 bases not matched to a gene. As DNA, the CDR3 is TGTGCCAGCACCACAGGGGCCAATGAGCAGTTCTTC. Its protein product is CASTTGANEQFF. Full variable domain (rest looked up from reference TRBV2 and TRBJ2-1): EPEVTQTPSHQVTQMGQEVILRCVPISNHLYFYWYRQILGQKVEFLVSFYNNEISEKSEIFDDQFSVERPDGSNFTLKIRSTKLEDSAMYFCASTTGANEQFFGPGTRLTVL.

The gene calls are TRBV5-1 and TRBJ2-7; TRBD1 aligns across 8 bases. CDR1 SGHRS and CDR2 YFSETQ come from the germline V gene. Unmatched junction bases numbered 9, after V lost 2 bases and J lost 5 bases. The CDR3 consists of 15 residues. CDR3 in DNA: TGCGCCAGCAGCTTAAGCCGGACAGGGCTCGACGAGCAGTACTTC. Protein product: CASSLSRTGLDEQYF. The variable domain in full, with the rest retrieved from reference TRBV5-1 and TRBJ2-7, is KAGVTQTPRYLIKTRGQQVTLSCSPISGHRSVSWYQQTPGQGLQFLFEYFSETQRNKGNFPGRFSGRQFSNSRSEMNVSTLELGDSALYLCASSLSRTGLDEQYFGPGTRLTVT.

This clonotype has ten or more counts. The J gene is TRBJ2-1, the V gene TRBV5-4, with 8 bases fitting TRBD1. There are 15 residues in the CDR3. Unmatched junction bases numbered 3, after V lost 2 bases and J lost 2 bases. CDR1 and CDR2 (germline): SGHNT, YYREEE (reference sequence). The CDR3 sequence is CASSFRGLTYNEQFF. DNA of the CDR3: TGTGCCAGCAGCTTCAGGGGGCTCACCTACAATGAGCAGTTCTTC.

This clonotype is deemed medium-sized. The chain recombines TRBV12-3 or TRBV12-4 with TRBJ2-1, with 8 nucleotides matching TRBD2. This CDR3 contains 15 residues. The trim removed 0 bases at V and 5 bases at J, leaving 3 bases unmatched. CDR3 loop: CASSLASGVNNEQFF. CDR3 DNA: TGTGCCAGCAGTTTAGCTAGCGGGGTAAACAATGAGCAGTTCTTC.

This clonotype was seen repeatedly, ten times or more. The V call is TRBV5-1, the J call TRBJ2-1, with 8 nucleotides matching TRBD2. CDR3 length: 16 residues. From germline, CDR1 is SGHRS and CDR2 YFSETQ. Trimming removed 6 bases from V and 2 bases from J; junction bases left unmatched: 10. The CDR3 reads CASTPAGAGPYNEQFF. Written as DNA, the CDR3 is TGCGCCAGCACCCCAGCGGGAGCGGGCCCCTACAATGAGCAGTTCTTC.

Relative to its sample, this clonotype is medium-sized. The gene calls are TRBV7-2 and TRBJ2-1, with no clear D. V dropped 0 bases and J dropped 0 bases, with 3 bases sitting between them. Per the germline V gene, CDR1 is SGHTA and CDR2 is FQGNSA. The length of the CDR3 is 14 residues. CDR3 DNA sequence: TGTGCCAGCAGCTTAGCCGGCTCCTACAATGAGCAGTTCTTC. This sequence encodes CASSLAGSYNEQFF. Filled out from reference TRBV7-2 and TRBJ2-1, the complete variable domain reads GAGVSQSPSNKVTEKGKDVELRCDPISGHTALYWYRQSLGQGLEFLIYFQGNSAPDKSGLPSDRFSAERTGGSVSTLTIQRTQQEDSAVYLCASSLAGSYNEQFFGPGTRLTVL.

This clonotype was observed a single time. This chain connects TRBV20-1 to TRBJ2-1, with a weak D call TRBD2 (6 bases). Germline V lookup: CDR1 DFQATT, CDR2 SNEGSKA (reference sequence). This CDR3 region has 13 residues. The ends were cut back, 5 bases at V and 2 bases at J, with 10 bases in the middle. CDR3 coding DNA: TGCAGTGCTCGGACTAACACCTACAATGAGCAGTTCTTC. Translation gives CSARTNTYNEQFF.

By sample share, this clonotype is medium-sized (0.01 to 0.1%). This chain joins TRBV6-6 and TRBJ1-2; TRBD1 aligns across 11 bases. The CDR3 loop spans 17 amino acids. V lost 6 bases, J lost 7 bases, and 16 bases stayed unmatched. Per the germline V gene, CDR1 is MNHNY and CDR2 is SVGAGI (reference sequence). The CDR3, as DNA: TGTGCCAGCAGCCCTTGGGGACAGGGGGGTTCTGGTGCTGGCTACACCTTC. This encodes CASSPWGQGGSGAGYTF.

This clonotype is termed medium-sized. This rearrangement joins TRBV20-1 to TRBJ2-7; 7 bases are a match to TRBD2. The germline V gene has CDR1 DFQATT and CDR2 SNEGSKA (reference sequence). V was clipped by 5 bases and J by 3 bases; unmatched bases: 10. This CDR3 is 14 amino acids long. CDR3: CSAPNRTRHYEQYF. Written as DNA, the CDR3 is TGCAGTGCTCCCAATAGGACTAGGCACTACGAGCAGTACTTC.